This is a list of T cell receptor beta chains from one sample in a study of CD8 T cells in Susac syndrome. MiXCR, applied by TCRdb to the immunoSEQ multiplex PCR reads, yields one record per CDR3 protein. Of about 81,000 distinct CDR3 sequences in the sample, 94% were seen once. The sequenced material came from CD8+ T cells from PBMCs. The receptors here all came from a human donor with Susac syndrome. Both conserved end residues are trimmed from each CDR3. D genes are given only for firm matches.

v_call: TRBV30
d_call: .
cdr3_length: 11
j_call: TRBJ2-7
cdr3_aa: AWSVTGRDEQY

v_call: TRBV20-1
d_call: TRBD1
cdr3_length: 14
j_call: TRBJ1-6
cdr3_aa: SARETGGGYNSPLH

v_call: TRBV19
d_call: TRBD1
cdr3_length: 13
j_call: TRBJ1-5
cdr3_aa: ASTDDTGGNQPQH

v_call: TRBV19
d_call: TRBD1
cdr3_length: 20
j_call: TRBJ1-2
cdr3_aa: ASSTRAGTGIPVGDLVYGYT

v_call: TRBV5-1
d_call: TRBD2
cdr3_length: 12
j_call: TRBJ2-1
cdr3_aa: ASTLAGGVNEQF

v_call: TRBV7-9
d_call: TRBD1
cdr3_length: 14
j_call: TRBJ2-7
cdr3_aa: ASSHLTGTGSHEQY

v_call: TRBV5-4
d_call: TRBD2
cdr3_length: 14
j_call: TRBJ2-7
cdr3_aa: ASSGGLAGVSYEQY

v_call: TRBV6-5
d_call: TRBD2
cdr3_length: 13
j_call: TRBJ2-1
cdr3_aa: ASSALQTSVNPEF

v_call: TRBV27
d_call: .
cdr3_length: 11
j_call: TRBJ2-5
cdr3_aa: ASSLTGEETQY

v_call: TRBV5-1
d_call: TRBD2
cdr3_length: 16
j_call: TRBJ2-7
cdr3_aa: ASSPDGTSGTFSYEQY

v_call: TRBV23-1
d_call: TRBD1
cdr3_length: 17
j_call: TRBJ1-2
cdr3_aa: ASSVPSTGGVLYNYGYT

v_call: TRBV13
d_call: TRBD2
cdr3_length: 15
j_call: TRBJ2-1
cdr3_aa: ASSLVSSGGYYNEQF

v_call: TRBV5-6
d_call: .
cdr3_length: 13
j_call: TRBJ1-3
cdr3_aa: ASSQGLSSGNTIY

v_call: TRBV2
d_call: .
cdr3_length: 13
j_call: TRBJ1-2
cdr3_aa: ASSEGGQGSYGYT

v_call: TRBV15
d_call: TRBD1
cdr3_length: 11
j_call: TRBJ2-2
cdr3_aa: ATGDSNTGELF

v_call: TRBV12-5
d_call: TRBD1
cdr3_length: 13
j_call: TRBJ2-7
cdr3_aa: ASGLGQGTAYEQY

v_call: TRBV7-9
d_call: .
cdr3_length: 12
j_call: TRBJ2-7
cdr3_aa: ASSTSDPSYEQY

v_call: TRBV29-1
d_call: .
cdr3_length: 10
j_call: TRBJ1-1
cdr3_aa: SVVGSNTEAF

v_call: TRBV24-1
d_call: TRBD2
cdr3_length: 15
j_call: TRBJ2-3
cdr3_aa: ATSDSGSPDPTDTQY

v_call: TRBV3-1
d_call: TRBD1
cdr3_length: 12
j_call: TRBJ2-7
cdr3_aa: ASSPDRGPYEQY

v_call: TRBV7-2
d_call: .
cdr3_length: 14
j_call: TRBJ2-3
cdr3_aa: ASSLVAGRGADTQY

v_call: TRBV12-3/TRBV12-4
d_call: TRBD2
cdr3_length: 14
j_call: TRBJ2-3
cdr3_aa: ASIPRREGYTDTQY

v_call: TRBV13
d_call: .
cdr3_length: 12
j_call: TRBJ1-1
cdr3_aa: ASSVDGGNTEAF

v_call: TRBV6-5
d_call: .
cdr3_length: 13
j_call: TRBJ2-7
cdr3_aa: ASSYFSGSYYEQY

v_call: TRBV24-1
d_call: .
cdr3_length: 12
j_call: TRBJ2-5
cdr3_aa: ATSDWDAQETQY

v_call: TRBV5-1
d_call: TRBD1
cdr3_length: 12
j_call: TRBJ2-7
cdr3_aa: ASSRGTGVDEQY

v_call: TRBV27
d_call: .
cdr3_length: 12
j_call: TRBJ1-3
cdr3_aa: ASSGGLSGNTIY

v_call: TRBV9
d_call: .
cdr3_length: 11
j_call: TRBJ1-6
cdr3_aa: ASSVYEGSPLH

v_call: TRBV29-1
d_call: .
cdr3_length: 11
j_call: TRBJ2-7
cdr3_aa: SVTQSPAYEQY

v_call: TRBV3-1
d_call: TRBD1
cdr3_length: 14
j_call: TRBJ2-5
cdr3_aa: ASSQDLGGAQETQY

v_call: TRBV5-5
d_call: .
cdr3_length: 10
j_call: TRBJ2-3
cdr3_aa: ASSSRTDTQY

v_call: TRBV6-5
d_call: .
cdr3_length: 13
j_call: TRBJ2-5
cdr3_aa: ASRPWWGAWETQY

v_call: TRBV7-9
d_call: TRBD1
cdr3_length: 12
j_call: TRBJ1-4
cdr3_aa: ASSPGTGVEKLF

v_call: TRBV5-6
d_call: TRBD2
cdr3_length: 15
j_call: TRBJ2-1
cdr3_aa: ASSLAGWGGSYNEQF

v_call: TRBV20-1
d_call: .
cdr3_length: 9
j_call: TRBJ2-3
cdr3_aa: SGRATDTQY

v_call: TRBV7-8
d_call: .
cdr3_length: 14
j_call: TRBJ1-5
cdr3_aa: ASSLAISYSNQPQH

v_call: TRBV7-2
d_call: TRBD2
cdr3_length: 13
j_call: TRBJ2-2
cdr3_aa: ASSSGLAGPGELF

v_call: TRBV6-5
d_call: .
cdr3_length: 13
j_call: TRBJ2-7
cdr3_aa: ASSSPMEESYEQY

v_call: TRBV12-3/TRBV12-4
d_call: .
cdr3_length: 13
j_call: TRBJ2-5
cdr3_aa: ASSAISTLPETQY

v_call: TRBV12-3/TRBV12-4
d_call: TRBD1
cdr3_length: 12
j_call: TRBJ2-7
cdr3_aa: ATKTRDRAYEQY

v_call: TRBV5-6
d_call: .
cdr3_length: 12
j_call: TRBJ2-2
cdr3_aa: ASSLAGATGELF

v_call: TRBV25-1
d_call: TRBD1
cdr3_length: 13
j_call: TRBJ2-5
cdr3_aa: ASSDQTGGKETQY

v_call: TRBV14
d_call: .
cdr3_length: 8
j_call: TRBJ2-7
cdr3_aa: ANGGNEQY

v_call: TRBV9
d_call: TRBD1
cdr3_length: 13
j_call: TRBJ2-7
cdr3_aa: ASSAGTGPLYEQY

v_call: TRBV15
d_call: .
cdr3_length: 14
j_call: TRBJ2-5
cdr3_aa: ATSRPGERQDETQY

v_call: TRBV24-1
d_call: TRBD1
cdr3_length: 15
j_call: TRBJ2-1
cdr3_aa: ATRTTSGTGDSNEQF

v_call: TRBV4-3
d_call: .
cdr3_length: 13
j_call: TRBJ2-2
cdr3_aa: ASSQARVGPVELF

v_call: TRBV2
d_call: .
cdr3_length: 11
j_call: TRBJ1-2
cdr3_aa: ARVSQENYGYT

v_call: TRBV3-1
d_call: TRBD1
cdr3_length: 11
j_call: TRBJ2-7
cdr3_aa: ATRPGQGYEQY